The text below deals with one T cell receptor beta chain. Antigen: not known. This sample is drawn from a study of response to subunit inactivated influenza vaccine. Study-wide results and limits: Authors suggested few new T cells are recruited by each seasonal influenza vaccination.

TCRdb re-called the RT-PCR reads with MiXCR, one entry per CDR3 protein. The repertoire includes around 480,000 distinct CDR3 sequences, approximately 15% of them detected once, and about 3% sits in the top ten. The germline V gene has CDR1 SNHLY and CDR2 FYNNEI. The CDR3 is made up of 16 amino acids. V was shortened by 7 bases and J by 6 bases, with 23 bases between the two germline ends. The source was CD4+ T cells sorted from PBMCs, collected roughly 24 months after vaccination. The receptor's source is a man between 50 and 75 years old who received an inactivated influenza vaccine. V and J are TRBV2 and TRBJ2-3, with a tentative D call TRBD1 (6 bases). As DNA, the CDR3 is TGTGCCAGCAACTACCCCAGGGGTGGCGCTTCCGATACGCAGTATTTT. Translating it yields CASNYPRGGASDTQYF. The entire variable domain, with the rest obtained from reference TRBV2 and TRBJ2-3, is as follows: EPEVTQTPSHQVTQMGQEVILRCVPISNHLYFYWYRQILGQKVEFLVSFYNNEISEKSEIFDDQFSVERPDGSNFTLKIRSTKLEDSAMYFCASNYPRGGASDTQYFGPGTRLTVL.